Below, 5 T cell receptor beta chains from the same sample are listed, as sequenced in a study of T cells in Graves' hyperthyroidism and ophthalmopathy. RNA transcripts yielded amplified TCR beta CDR3 regions. The HTBI set primed first-round TCR CDR3 RT-PCR. MiXCR, applied by TCRdb to the multiplex PCR reads, yields one record per CDR3 protein. The sample has 450,000 to 650,000 distinct CDR3 sequences; roughly 15% are singletons. The sequenced material came from blood. The origin of the receptors is a woman aged 18 to 35 with Graves' ophthalmopathy.

In this sample, this clonotype turned up a few times. The rearrangement uses TRBV20-1 and TRBJ2-1; tentatively, D is TRBD2 (5 bases). Germline CDR1 reads DFQATT; CDR2 reads SNEGSKA (reference sequence). The CDR3 has 15 amino acids. Trimming cost V 2 bases and J 0 bases, with 11 bases left between them. CDR3 residues: CSARSGGYSYNEQFF. The CDR3 coding sequence is TGCAGTGCTAGATCCGGCGGGTACTCCTACAATGAGCAGTTCTTC.

This clonotype occurred many times. The V and J genes are TRBV6-5 and TRBJ2-1; D ambiguous. The CDR3 runs 14 residues. Germline V gives CDR1 MNHEY, CDR2 SVGAGI. Trimming pared 0 bases from V and 1 base from J, leaving 4 bases between. CDR3 nucleotide sequence: TGTGCCAGCAGTTACTCCCATTCCTACAATGAGCAGTTCTTC. This sequence encodes CASSYSHSYNEQFF.

This clonotype was seen ten or more times. V gene TRBV6-1 combines with J gene TRBJ1-6, with 9 bases lining up with TRBD1. CDR1 MNHNS and CDR2 SASEGT come from the germline V gene. CDR3 length: 14 amino acids. With 6 bases clipped from V and 7 bases from J, the junction kept 4 bases outside the gene matches. CDR3 DNA sequence: TGTGCCAGCAGAGGACAGGGGATGAATTCACCCCTCCACTTT. This sequence encodes CASRGQGMNSPLHF.

This clonotype has only one observation. V and J are TRBV11-1 and TRBJ2-7, with D possibly being TRBD2 (5 bases). CDR3 length equals 14 residues. Germline values: CDR1 SGHAT, CDR2 FQDESV (reference sequence). The V gene lost 5 bases and the J gene lost 7 bases, with 18 bases spanning the gap. CDR3 protein: CASSPRGTTKEQYF. CDR3 in DNA: TGTGCCAGCAGCCCTCGGGGTACCACGAAAGAGCAGTACTTC.

This clonotype has at least ten counts. This chain connects TRBV5-5 to TRBJ2-5; TRBD2 matches 12 bases. CDR3 size: 15 residues. Germline V CDR1 and CDR2: SGHKS, YYEKEE (reference sequence). The V and J ends lost 5 bases and 1 base, in that order; junction bases with no gene match: 3. Written as DNA, the CDR3 is TGTGCCAGCAGTCGACTAGCGGGAGCCCAAGAGACCCAGTACTTC. Protein sequence: CASSRLAGAQETQYF.